This T cell receptor (beta chain) was sequenced in a study of identical twins. The CDR3 is 16 amino acids. V trimming: 2 bases; J trimming: 5 bases; junction bases outside the gene matches: 11. Germline assignment: CDR1 KGHSH and CDR2 LQKENI. This clonotype appeared a few times. As yet, its antigen is unknown. Study-wide results and caveats: Models, which agreed with sharing between unrelated individuals, nonetheless underestimated the out-of-frame TCR alpha sharing seen in monozygotic twins. The presence of invariant MAIT and iNKT cells could partly confound analyses of zero-insertion sequences.

Template switching, a step in the protocol, added a universal primer site, and cDNA carried unique molecular identifiers. TCRdb analysed the 5' RACE reads with MiXCR anew, one entry per CDR3 protein. The profile shows 1.5 million to 2 million distinct CDR3 sequences, less than 35% of them singletons. Every donor was a healthy Caucasian. Sequences were obtained from cord blood. This rearrangement joins TRBV18 to TRBJ1-2; the match to TRBD1 covers 7 bases. The TCR originated in a newborn girl in good health. CDR3 nucleotides: TGTGCCAGCTCACCAAGAACGGGACAGAAACTTTATGGCTACACCTTC. The encoded protein is CASSPRTGQKLYGYTF. Looking up the rest from reference TRBV18 and TRBJ1-2 gives the full variable domain: NAGVMQNPRHLVRRRGQEARLRCSPMKGHSHVYWYRQLPEEGLKFMVYLQKENIIDESGMPKERFSAEFPKEGPSILRIQQVVRGDSAAYFCASSPRTGQKLYGYTFGSGTRLTVV.